This T cell receptor (beta chain) was sequenced in a study of cytomegalovirus exposure and HLA in healthy donors. Study in general: The same platform was used for the 100 to 150 validation repertoires as for the approximately 720 first-cohort repertoires, as reported in a later analysis.

On this clone: Its antigen is as yet unknown.

The CDR3 sequence is 14 residues long. With 0 bases removed from V and 10 bases from J, the gap between germline ends came to 16 bases. Per germline, CDR1 SGDLS and CDR2 YYNGEE. Study-level results: Investigators reported approximately 170 TCR beta chains as tied to cytomegalovirus.

Clones were read by immunoSEQ multiplex PCR, and TCRdb kept only the in-frame ones, dropping some. The sample carries 80,000 to 100,000 clones, under 95% recorded once. J is TRBJ1-1 and V is TRBV9; tentative D call: TRBD1 (6 bases). Material for sequencing was PBMCs. The clonotype comes from a man aged 25-40 years in good health and CMV-seronegative. The CDR3: CASSVVTGGVTAFF. CDR3 coding DNA: TGTGCCAGCAGCGTAGTGACGGGGGGCGTTACAGCTTTCTTT. Drawing the rest from reference TRBV9 and TRBJ1-1, the complete variable domain is DSGVTQTPKHLITATGQRVTLRCSPRSGDLSVYWYQQSLDQGLQFLIQYYNGEERAKGNILERFSAQQFPDLHSELNLSSLELGDSALYFCASSVVTGGVTAFFGQGTRLTVV.